Below are 8 T cell receptor beta chains sequenced from a single sample in a study of response to subunit inactivated influenza vaccine. TCRdb reanalysed the RT-PCR reads using MiXCR and keeps one entry per CDR3 protein. The table has about 780,000 distinct CDR3 sequences, approximately 17% seen once. This specimen consisted of PBMCs from blood, obtained roughly 5 days after vaccination. The receptors originated from a man aged 45-65 years who received an inactivated influenza vaccine.

The sample holds many counts of this clonotype. This sequence joins TRBV20-1 and TRBJ2-3; no clear D. Trimming left V 8 bases short and J 2 bases short, with 17 bases between. Germline assignment: CDR1 DFQATT and CDR2 SNEGSKA (reference sequence). The CDR3 runs to 14 residues. The CDR3 DNA reads TGCAGTCCCAGCGTGGCAGTTCCCACAGATACGCAGTATTTT. Its protein is CSPSVAVPTDTQYF.

J is TRBJ2-5 and V is TRBV20-1; D remains ambiguous. V lost 0 bases and J lost 5, with 7 bases in between. This CDR3 has 12 amino acids. The germline V gene encodes CDR1 DFQATT and CDR2 SNEGSKA (reference sequence). For the CDR3, the DNA is TGCAGTGCTAGAGAGGGATTCGAGACCCAGTACTTC. Amino acid sequence: CSAREGFETQYF.

The chain carries TRBV5-1 and TRBJ1-1, with D possibly matching TRBD1 (6 bases). The CDR3 runs to 14 residues. Germline-derived CDR1 and CDR2 are SGHRS and YFSETQ. Trimming stripped 4 bases from V and 4 bases from J, with 14 bases between. This chain's CDR3 is CASSRDTGPTEAFF. CDR3 nucleotide sequence: TGCGCCAGCAGCCGAGACACAGGGCCCACTGAAGCTTTCTTT.

J is TRBJ1-4 and V is TRBV19; D is unresolved. The CDR3 is 13 residues long. The germline V gene has CDR1 LNHDA and CDR2 SQIVND (reference sequence). Trimming left V 3 bases short and J 8 bases short, with 10 bases between. CDR3 DNA sequence: TGTGCCAGTAGTATTAATGGAGGGGAAAAACTGTTTTTT. Its translation is CASSINGGEKLFF.

This clonotype was observed a handful of times. The rearrangement uses TRBV6-5 and TRBJ2-7, with D unclear. Germline-derived CDR1 and CDR2 are MNHEY and SVGAGI. The CDR3 runs to 13 residues. The ends were cut back, 2 bases at V and 2 bases at J, with 7 bases in the middle. The CDR3: CASSYGIPYEQYF. The CDR3 bases are TGTGCCAGCAGTTACGGGATCCCCTACGAGCAGTACTTC.

This rearrangement joins TRBV20-1 to TRBJ1-2; D is undetermined. Germline V lookup: CDR1 DFQATT, CDR2 SNEGSKA (reference sequence). The CDR3 has 13 amino acids. V was pared by 3 bases and J by 4 bases, with 12 bases between. CDR3 protein: CSARRTSFYGYTF. Here the CDR3 DNA reads TGCAGTGCTAGGCGTACTTCATTCTATGGCTACACCTTC.

The J gene is TRBJ2-5, the V gene TRBV5-1, with TRBD2 matching 8 bases. The CDR3 length is 15 residues. Germline assignment: CDR1 SGHRS and CDR2 YFSETQ. Trimming removed 5 bases from V and 1 base from J; junction bases left unmatched: 7. The CDR3 protein is CASRSLSGVQETQYF. DNA of the CDR3: TGCGCCAGCAGGTCTCTTAGCGGGGTCCAAGAGACCCAGTACTTC. Variable domain in full (rest from reference TRBV5-1 and TRBJ2-5): KAGVTQTPRYLIKTRGQQVTLSCSPISGHRSVSWYQQTPGQGLQFLFEYFSETQRNKGNFPGRFSGRQFSNSRSEMNVSTLELGDSALYLCASRSLSGVQETQYFGPGTRLLVL.

This chain connects TRBV6-1 to TRBJ2-5; D not certain. The CDR3 consists of 15 residues. In germline, CDR1 is MNHNS, CDR2 SASEGT. V shed 7 bases and J shed 1 base, with 16 bases lying between them. Written as DNA, the CDR3 is TGTGCCAGCACCGTAAAAGGGTTACTCCAAGAGACCCAGTACTTC. Amino acid sequence: CASTVKGLLQETQYF.